One and the same sample provided the 15 T cell receptor beta chains below, sequenced in a study of T cells and copy number aberrations in small-cell lung cancer. TCRdb's table, derived via immunoSEQ multiplex PCR, lists solely in-frame clones and lacks some. The sample has approximately 6,600 clones; roughly three quarters are singletons. The specimen sequenced was normal tissue next to the tumor. These receptors all stem from a woman in her seventies with small cell lung cancer. Some clones in this sample may be carry-over from other donors' samples.

The chain joins TRBV2 to TRBJ2-6, with TRBD2 as a possible D gene (6 bases). The V end lost 6 bases, the J end lost 2 bases, and 17 bases lay between the germline ends. CDR3 length: 17 amino acids. Germline values: CDR1 SNHLY, CDR2 FYNNEI. The CDR3 DNA follows: TGTGCCAGCAGGGCGGGACGCTGGACCGCTGGGGCCAACGTCCTGACTTTC. This translates into CASRAGRWTAGANVLTF.

This chain links TRBV19 with TRBJ2-7; the match to TRBD2 covers 8 bases. Germline-derived CDR1 and CDR2 are LNHDA and SQIVND (reference sequence). The junction had 19 bases not matched to a gene; V was cut back by 3 bases and J by 9 bases. This CDR3 contains 17 residues. CDR3 sequence reads: CASSMRPSGSLKMGQYF. The CDR3 DNA is TGTGCCAGTAGTATGAGGCCCAGCGGGAGCCTTAAGATGGGGCAGTACTTC.

The chain joins TRBV10-2 to TRBJ2-3, with 10 positions matching TRBD2. Germline V lookup: CDR1 WSHSY, CDR2 SAAADI. CDR3 size: 14 residues. V lost 3 bases to trimming and J lost 6 bases; unmatched junction nucleotides: 3. CDR3 nucleotides: TGCGCCAGCAGTGAAGGACTAGCGGTGGATACGCAGTATTTT. Protein product: CASSEGLAVDTQYF.

The rearrangement uses TRBV5-6 and TRBJ2-3; D gene uncertain. There are 15 residues in the CDR3. Germline CDR1 is SGHDT and CDR2 is YYEEEE. V was trimmed by 1 base and J by 4 bases, leaving 13 bases between them. The chain's CDR3 is CASSLPGEGPDTQYF. The CDR3 DNA sequence: TGTGCCAGCAGCTTGCCGGGTGAAGGGCCAGATACGCAGTATTTT.

The chain recombines TRBV5-5 with TRBJ2-6; D is possibly TRBD1 or TRBD2 (5 bases each). Germline values: CDR1 SGHKS, CDR2 YYEKEE (reference sequence). V was trimmed by 0 bases and J by 0 bases, leaving 10 bases between them. CDR3 size: 17 residues. The CDR3 region is CASSLAGDPSGANVLTF. CDR3 DNA: TGTGCCAGCAGCTTGGCCGGGGACCCCTCTGGGGCCAACGTCCTGACTTTC.

Worth noting for this clone: Other DNA sequences in the same sample also yield this CDR3. This chain connects TRBV29-1 to TRBJ1-2; D is perhaps TRBD1 (5 bases). This CDR3 has 12 amino acids. Between the trimmed V and J ends, which lost 4 bases and 2 bases, there was a span of 8 bases. The germline gives CDR1 SQVTM, CDR2 ANQGSEA. The CDR3 nucleotides are TGCAGCGTTGCCGGGGGAAACTATGGCTACACCTTC. It translates to CSVAGGNYGYTF.

The chain combines TRBV19 with TRBJ2-1, with 7 bases identical to TRBD1. The CDR3 is made up of 15 amino acids. V lost 2 bases, J lost 2 bases, and 3 bases stayed unmatched. Germline CDR1 reads LNHDA; CDR2 reads SQIVND (reference sequence). CDR3 sequence reads: CASSITGTAYNEQFF. Here the CDR3 DNA reads TGTGCCAGTAGTATAACCGGGACAGCCTACAATGAGCAGTTCTTC.

This clone appeared a few times. The rearrangement uses TRBV5-1 and TRBJ2-1; D is perhaps TRBD2 (5 bases). The CDR3 sequence is 13 residues long. V lost 3 bases and J 2 bases, leaving 6 bases between the germline ends. Germline assignment: CDR1 SGHRS and CDR2 YFSETQ. The CDR3 here is CASSYGAYNEQFF. The CDR3 DNA is TGCGCCAGCAGCTACGGGGCCTACAATGAGCAGTTCTTC.

Worth noting for this clone: The same CDR3 can be traced to other DNA sequences in this sample. V is TRBV6-1 and J is TRBJ2-5; D may be TRBD1 or TRBD2 (5 bases each). V was pared by 6 bases and J by 1 base, with 9 bases between. Germline CDR1 MNHNS, CDR2 SASEGT. CDR3 length: 13 residues. Here the CDR3 reads CASRRGFQETQYF. The DNA of the CDR3 is TGTGCCAGCAGGAGGGGATTCCAAGAGACCCAGTACTTC.

The CDR3, as DNA: TGTGCCAGTAATACCAAACGCCGGGGAGATCGGGGAAACATTCAGTACTTC. It is translated as CASNTKRRGDRGNIQYF. The chain recombines TRBV19 with TRBJ2-4, with a possible D match to TRBD2 (5 bases). This CDR3 comprises 17 residues. V was clipped by 7 bases and J by 6 bases, with 25 bases between them. The germline V gene encodes CDR1 LNHDA and CDR2 SQIVND (reference sequence).

The chain joins TRBV30 to TRBJ2-5, with D tentatively TRBD1 or TRBD2 (5 bases each). V lost 3 bases and J lost 10, with 18 bases in between. CDR3 length: 13 amino acids. Germline V gene sequence: CDR1 GTSNPN, CDR2 SVGIG (reference sequence). This CDR3 reads CAWSAGTRRDQYF. The DNA for the CDR3 is TGTGCCTGGAGCGCCGGGACGCGCCGGGACCAGTACTTC.

This chain uses TRBV6-4 with TRBJ2-1; 7 positions agree with TRBD1. The CDR3 consists of 14 residues. Germline loops: CDR1 MRHNA, CDR2 SNTAGT. Germline trimming cut 5 bases from V and 3 bases from J; bases unmatched to any gene: 4. CDR3 in amino acids: CASSRDSDYNEQFF. The CDR3 nucleotides read TGTGCCAGCAGTCGGGACAGCGACTACAATGAGCAGTTCTTC.

The rearrangement links TRBV19 to TRBJ2-6; D not resolved. The CDR3 spans 14 residues. Germline V gene sequence: CDR1 LNHDA, CDR2 SQIVND (reference sequence). V was trimmed by 3 bases and J by 2 bases, leaving 5 bases between them. The CDR3 nucleotides read TGTGCCAGTAGTATCGCGGCTGGGGCCAACGTCCTGACTTTC. Protein sequence: CASSIAAGANVLTF. Variable domain in full (rest from reference TRBV19 and TRBJ2-6): DGGITQSPKYLFRKEGQNVTLSCEQNLNHDAMYWYRQDPGQGLRLIYYSQIVNDFQKGDIAEGYSVSREKKESFPLTVTSAQKNPTAFYLCASSIAAGANVLTFGAGSRLTVL.

CDR3 DNA sequence: TGTGCCAGTACCGTAGACACTGAAGCTTTCTTT. Translated: CASTVDTEAFF. The chain uses TRBV19 and TRBJ1-1; D unresolved. V lost 7 bases to trimming and J lost 3 bases, with 6 bases between them. The CDR3 consists of 11 residues. Germline CDR1 reads LNHDA; CDR2 reads SQIVND (reference sequence).

V gene TRBV28 combines with J gene TRBJ2-3; 8 positions agree with TRBD2. V lost 6 bases, J lost 11 bases, and 13 bases stayed unmatched. The germline V gene has CDR1 MDHEN and CDR2 SYDVKM. The CDR3 contains 14 residues. CDR3 protein: CASRVPGLVGGQYF. The CDR3 DNA is TGTGCCAGCAGAGTCCCGGGACTAGTGGGAGGGCAGTATTTT.